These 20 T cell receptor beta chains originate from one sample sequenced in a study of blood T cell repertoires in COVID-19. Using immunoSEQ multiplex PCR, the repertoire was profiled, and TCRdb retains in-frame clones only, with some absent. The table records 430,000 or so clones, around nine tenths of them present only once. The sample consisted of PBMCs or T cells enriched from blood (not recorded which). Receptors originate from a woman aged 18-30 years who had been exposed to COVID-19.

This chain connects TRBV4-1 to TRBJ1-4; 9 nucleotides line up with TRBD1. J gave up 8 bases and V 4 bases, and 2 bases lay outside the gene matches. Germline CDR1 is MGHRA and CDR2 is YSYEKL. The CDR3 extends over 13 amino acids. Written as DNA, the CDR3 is TGCGCCAGCAGCCCACAGGGGGCCGAAAAACTGTTTTTT. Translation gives CASSPQGAEKLFF.

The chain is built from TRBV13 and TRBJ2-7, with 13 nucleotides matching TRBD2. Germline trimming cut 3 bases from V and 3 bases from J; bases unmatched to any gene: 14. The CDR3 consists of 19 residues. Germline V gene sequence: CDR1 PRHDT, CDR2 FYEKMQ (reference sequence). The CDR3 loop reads CASSFRGLAGEWEDYEQYF. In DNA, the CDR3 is TGTGCCAGCAGCTTTAGAGGACTAGCGGGAGAATGGGAGGACTACGAGCAGTACTTC. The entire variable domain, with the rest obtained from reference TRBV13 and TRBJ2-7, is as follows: AAGVIQSPRHLIKEKRETATLKCYPIPRHDTVYWYQQGPGQDPQFLISFYEKMQSDKGSIPDRFSAQQFSDYHSELNMSSLELGDSALYFCASSFRGLAGEWEDYEQYFGPGTRLTVT.

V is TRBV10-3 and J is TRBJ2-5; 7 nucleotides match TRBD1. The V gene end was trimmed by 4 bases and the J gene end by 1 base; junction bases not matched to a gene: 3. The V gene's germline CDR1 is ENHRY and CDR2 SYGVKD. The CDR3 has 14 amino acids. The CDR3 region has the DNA TGTGCCATCAGTGTTGGGGACAGCCAAGAGACCCAGTACTTC. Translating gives CAISVGDSQETQYF.

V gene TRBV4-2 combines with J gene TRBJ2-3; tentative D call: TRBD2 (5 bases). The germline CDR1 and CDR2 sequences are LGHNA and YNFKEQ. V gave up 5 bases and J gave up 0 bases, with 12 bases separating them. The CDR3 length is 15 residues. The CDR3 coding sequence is TGTGCCAGCAGCGGAGCTAGCTATAGCACAGATACGCAGTATTTT. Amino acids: CASSGASYSTDTQYF.

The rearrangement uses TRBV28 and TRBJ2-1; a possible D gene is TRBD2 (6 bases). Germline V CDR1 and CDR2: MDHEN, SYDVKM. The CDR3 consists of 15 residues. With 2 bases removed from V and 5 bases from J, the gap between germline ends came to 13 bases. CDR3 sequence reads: CASSLREDPNNEQFF. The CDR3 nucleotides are TGTGCCAGCAGTTTAAGGGAGGACCCCAACAATGAGCAGTTCTTC.

The CDR3 loop reads CASSAPDQGGDTQYF. The CDR3 bases are TGTGCCAGCAGCGCACCGGACCAGGGGGGAGATACGCAGTATTTT. This rearrangement joins TRBV7-3 to TRBJ2-3; possibly TRBD1 for D (7 bases). V shed 5 bases and J shed 5 bases, with 17 bases lying between them. CDR1 is SGHTA, CDR2 FQGTGA, per germline. The CDR3 has 15 residues.

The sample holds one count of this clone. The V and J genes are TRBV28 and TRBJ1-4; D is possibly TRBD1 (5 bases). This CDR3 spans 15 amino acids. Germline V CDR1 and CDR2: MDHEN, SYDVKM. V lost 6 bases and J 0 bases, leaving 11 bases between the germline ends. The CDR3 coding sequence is TGTGCCAGCAGGATCGGGGGGACAACTAATGAAAAACTGTTTTTT. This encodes CASRIGGTTNEKLFF.

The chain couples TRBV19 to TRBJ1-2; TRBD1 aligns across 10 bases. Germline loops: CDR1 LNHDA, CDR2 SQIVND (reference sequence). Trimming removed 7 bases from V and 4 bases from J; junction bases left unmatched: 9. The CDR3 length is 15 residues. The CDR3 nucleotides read TGTGCCAGTAACGAACTGACAGGGGGCGTCTATGGCTACACCTTC. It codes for CASNELTGGVYGYTF.

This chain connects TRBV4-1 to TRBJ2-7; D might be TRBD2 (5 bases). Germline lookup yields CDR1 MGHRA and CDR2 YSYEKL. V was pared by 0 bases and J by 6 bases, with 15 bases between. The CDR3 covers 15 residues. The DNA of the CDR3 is TGCGCCAGCAGCCAAGAATCCCCGGTGGCGGGCGAGCAGTACTTC. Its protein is CASSQESPVAGEQYF.

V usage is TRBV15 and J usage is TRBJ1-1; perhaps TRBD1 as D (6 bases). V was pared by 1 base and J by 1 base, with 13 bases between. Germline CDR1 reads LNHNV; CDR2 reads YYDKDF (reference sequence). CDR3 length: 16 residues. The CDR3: CATSRVRQGGNTEAFF. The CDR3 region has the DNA TGTGCCACCAGCAGAGTCCGTCAAGGGGGGAACACTGAAGCTTTCTTT.

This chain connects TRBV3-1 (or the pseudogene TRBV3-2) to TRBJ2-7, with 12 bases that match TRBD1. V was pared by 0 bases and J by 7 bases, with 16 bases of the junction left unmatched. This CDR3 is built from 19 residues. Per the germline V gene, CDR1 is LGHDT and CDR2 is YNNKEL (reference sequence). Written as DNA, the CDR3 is TGTGCCAGCAGCCAAGATCGGGTTCTCCGGGGACAGGGGGCGGGGGAGCAGTACTTC. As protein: CASSQDRVLRGQGAGEQYF.

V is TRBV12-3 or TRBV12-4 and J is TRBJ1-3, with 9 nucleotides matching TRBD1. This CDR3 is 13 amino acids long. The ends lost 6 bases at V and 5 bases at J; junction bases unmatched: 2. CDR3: CASRQGARNTIYF. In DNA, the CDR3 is TGTGCCAGCAGACAGGGGGCTAGAAACACCATATATTTT.

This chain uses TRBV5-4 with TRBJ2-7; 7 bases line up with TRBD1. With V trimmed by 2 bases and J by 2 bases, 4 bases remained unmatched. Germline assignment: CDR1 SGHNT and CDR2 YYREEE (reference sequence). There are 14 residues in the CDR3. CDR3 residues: CASSFRDRAYEQYF. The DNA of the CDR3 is TGTGCCAGCAGCTTCCGGGACAGAGCCTACGAGCAGTACTTC.

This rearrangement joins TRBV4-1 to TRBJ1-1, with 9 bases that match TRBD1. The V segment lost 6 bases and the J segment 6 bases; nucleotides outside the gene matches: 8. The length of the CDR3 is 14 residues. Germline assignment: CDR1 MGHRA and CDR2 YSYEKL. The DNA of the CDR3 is TGCGCCAGCAGTCCGACAGGGGGTAAGGCTGAAGCTTTCTTT. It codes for CASSPTGGKAEAFF.

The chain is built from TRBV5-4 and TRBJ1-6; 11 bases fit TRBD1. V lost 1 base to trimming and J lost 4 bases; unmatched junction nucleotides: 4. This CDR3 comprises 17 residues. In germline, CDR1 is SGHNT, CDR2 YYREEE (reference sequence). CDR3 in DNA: TGTGCCAGCAGCTTGCCCGGGACAGGGGGTTATAATTCACCCCTCCACTTT. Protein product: CASSLPGTGGYNSPLHF. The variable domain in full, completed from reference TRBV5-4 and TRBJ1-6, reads ETGVTQSPTHLIKTRGQQVTLRCSSQSGHNTVSWYQQALGQGPQFIFQYYREEENGRGNFPPRFSGLQFPNYSSELNVNALELDDSALYLCASSLPGTGGYNSPLHFGNGTRLTVT.

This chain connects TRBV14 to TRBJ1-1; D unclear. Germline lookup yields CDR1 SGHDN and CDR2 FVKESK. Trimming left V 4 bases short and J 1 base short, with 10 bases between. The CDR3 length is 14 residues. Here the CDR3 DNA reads TGTGCCAGCAGCCTATACCGGGAGAACACTGAAGCTTTCTTT. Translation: CASSLYRENTEAFF. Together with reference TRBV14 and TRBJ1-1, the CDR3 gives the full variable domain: EAGVTQFPSHSVIEKGQTVTLRCDPISGHDNLYWYRRVMGKEIKFLLHFVKESKQDESGMPNNRFLAERTGGTYSTLKVQPAELEDSGVYFCASSLYRENTEAFFGQGTRLTVV.

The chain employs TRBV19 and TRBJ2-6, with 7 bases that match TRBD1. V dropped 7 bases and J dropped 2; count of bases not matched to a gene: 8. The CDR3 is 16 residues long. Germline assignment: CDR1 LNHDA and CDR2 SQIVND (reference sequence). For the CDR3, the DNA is TGTGCCAGTAAGGTCCTCGACAGGGCTGGGGCCAACGTCCTGACTTTC. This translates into CASKVLDRAGANVLTF. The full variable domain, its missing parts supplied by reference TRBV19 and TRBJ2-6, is DGGITQSPKYLFRKEGQNVTLSCEQNLNHDAMYWYRQDPGQGLRLIYYSQIVNDFQKGDIAEGYSVSREKKESFPLTVTSAQKNPTAFYLCASKVLDRAGANVLTFGAGSRLTVL.

This CDR3 is CASSQDGSGVYNEQFF. The DNA of the CDR3 is TGTGCCAGCAGCCAAGACGGTAGCGGAGTTTACAATGAGCAGTTCTTC. The chain links TRBV4-2 to TRBJ2-1; the D gene is possibly TRBD2 (6 bases). CDR3 length equals 16 residues. The V end lost 0 bases, the J end lost 4 bases, and 13 bases lay between the germline ends. CDR1 is LGHNA and CDR2 is YNFKEQ in the germline V gene.

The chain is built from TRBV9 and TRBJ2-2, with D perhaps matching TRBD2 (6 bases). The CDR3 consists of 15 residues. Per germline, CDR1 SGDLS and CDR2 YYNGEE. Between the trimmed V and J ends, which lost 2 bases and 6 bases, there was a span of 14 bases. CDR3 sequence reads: CASSVGAGSSGELFF. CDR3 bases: TGTGCCAGCAGCGTTGGGGCGGGGTCGTCCGGGGAGCTGTTTTTT.

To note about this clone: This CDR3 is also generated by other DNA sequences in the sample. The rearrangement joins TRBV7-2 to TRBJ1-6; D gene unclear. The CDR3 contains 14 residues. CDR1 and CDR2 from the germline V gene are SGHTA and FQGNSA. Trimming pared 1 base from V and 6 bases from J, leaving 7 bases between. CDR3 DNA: TGTGCCAGCAGCTTAGGGCAGGTTAATTCACCCCTCCACTTT. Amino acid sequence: CASSLGQVNSPLHF. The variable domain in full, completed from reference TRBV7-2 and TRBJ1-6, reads GAGVSQSPSNKVTEKGKDVELRCDPISGHTALYWYRQSLGQGLEFLIYFQGNSAPDKSGLPSDRFSAERTGGSVSTLTIQRTQQEDSAVYLCASSLGQVNSPLHFGNGTRLTVT.